This TCR beta chain stems from a study of OX40 agonist ivuxolimab in advanced cancers. Study-wide background: Across the patients, intravenous ivuxolimab was delivered every 2 weeks at 0.01 to 10 mg/kg.

The germline V gene has CDR1 MNHEY and CDR2 SMNVEV (reference sequence). This CDR3 has 13 residues. Trimming took 3 bases from V and 1 from J, leaving 7 bases between them. Only in-frame clones appear in the TCRdb table, and some are missing; sequencing was by immunoSEQ multiplex PCR. Of 89,000 or so clones in the sample, about 90% were seen once. This material consisted of CD4+ or CD8+ T cells sorted from blood, taken in a trial of the OX40 agonist ivuxolimab. The chain links TRBV27 to TRBJ2-7, with a weak D call TRBD2 (6 bases). This sequence originates from an adult with an advanced solid tumor such as melanoma, head and neck, liver or kidney cancer. The CDR3 region has the DNA TGTGCCAGCAGTTTCCGGGGGTCCTACGAGCAGTACTTC. Protein product: CASSFRGSYEQYF.